This T cell receptor beta chain was identified in a study of T-cell reconstitution after alpha-beta-depleted transplantation in children. This clonotype was recorded at least ten times. The antigen is undetermined. Points from the study as a whole: High day-60 TCRbeta diversity in some patients came from surviving recipient T cells and thymic progenitors. By one year post-transplant, T-cell counts and diversity largely arose from T cells that were newly produced. Several hundred rapidly expanded clones from non-depleted graft cells reportedly supplied alpha-beta T cells about two months post-transplant.

The V end was cut by 1 base, the J end by 2 bases, with 6 bases between. This CDR3 is built from 13 residues. Germline CDR1 is SGHDT and CDR2 is YYEEEE. Unique molecular identifiers featured in how the TCRbeta library was prepared. TCRdb re-called the PCR reads through MiXCR, storing one row per CDR3 protein. The profile covers about 300,000 distinct CDR3 sequences, with 6% to 10% appearing a single time and approximately 8.2% taken by the ten largest. The sequence was collected from a female patient aged 2-15 years who had a stem cell transplant for Fanconi anemia, so the T cells may come from the graft donor. This sequence joins TRBV5-6 and TRBJ2-5; D is possibly TRBD1 (5 bases). The sequenced sample was peripheral blood, obtained 360 days after TCRalphabeta/CD19-depleted stem cell transplant. CDR3 region: CASSLYRQETQYF. The CDR3 coding sequence is TGTGCCAGCAGCTTGTACAGGCAAGAGACCCAGTACTTC.